These T cell receptor beta chains were read from a single sample in a study of control samples from healthy donors and cancer patients. Sequencing was performed with immunoSEQ multiplex PCR; in TCRdb, only in-frame clones are kept and a portion is missing. Here the sample spans tens of thousands of clones, 75% to 95% being singletons. Source material: blood. These receptors came from a woman in her late teens or twenties in good health. Each CDR3 is given with its conserved first and last residue. The D gene is left open where the match is weak. Clone size is stated in some rows and not others, as once, few, many or a class when expanded.

CDR3 length,V gene,J gene,clone size,D gene,CDR3 protein,CDR3 DNA
13,TRBV5-1,TRBJ1-1,once,NA,CASSVQGYTEAFF,TGCGCCAGCAGCGTACAGGGTTACACTGAAGCTTTCTTT
18,TRBV1,TRBJ1-1,NA,NA,CTSSPWAQGRVMNTEAFF,TGCACCAGCAGCCCGTGGGCACAGGGGAGGGTGATGAACACTGAAGCTTTCTTT
15,TRBV24-1,TRBJ1-5,NA,NA,CATSDPTGPNQPQHF,TGTGCCACCAGTGATCCGACAGGTCCTAATCAGCCCCAGCATTTT
15,TRBV18,TRBJ2-7,NA,TRBD2,CASSPGSGGPYEQYF,TGTGCCAGCTCACCAGGTAGCGGGGGACCCTACGAGCAGTACTTC
16,TRBV7-8,TRBJ2-1,NA,TRBD2,CASSLAESSGYNEQFF,TGTGCCAGCAGCTTAGCGGAGTCTAGCGGTTACAATGAGCAGTTCTTC
14,TRBV7-9,TRBJ1-1,NA,NA,CASSLASAGSEAFF,TGTGCCAGCAGCTTAGCATCGGCGGGGTCTGAAGCTTTCTTT
16,TRBV6-6,TRBJ1-6,NA,TRBD1,CASSSKFGQENSPLHF,TGTGCCAGCAGCTCCAAATTCGGACAGGAAAATTCACCCCTCCACTTT
14,TRBV5-1,TRBJ1-1,few,NA,CASSLGQTNTEAFF,TGCGCCAGCAGCTTGGGACAGACGAACACTGAAGCTTTCTTT
15,TRBV7-8,TRBJ2-3,NA,NA,CASSDRGTGSDTQYF,TGTGCCAGCAGCGATCGAGGGACTGGCAGCGATACGCAGTATTTT
13,TRBV4-2,TRBJ1-1,NA,NA,CASSQEENTEAFF,TGTGCCAGCAGCCAGGAAGAGAACACTGAAGCTTTCTTT
16,TRBV6-1,TRBJ2-3,once,NA,CASSEASRGSTDTQYF,TGTGCCAGCAGTGAAGCTTCCAGGGGAAGCACAGATACGCAGTATTTT
14,TRBV6-5,TRBJ1-2,NA,NA,CASSLTDTNYGYTF,TGTGCCAGCAGTTTGACTGACACTAACTATGGCTACACCTTC
14,TRBV3-1/TRBV3-2,TRBJ2-3,NA,NA,CASSSTGRTDTQYF,TGTGCCAGCAGCTCTACCGGGCGCACAGATACGCAGTATTTT
13,TRBV7-8,TRBJ2-1,NA,TRBD1,CASSLDRANEQFF,TGTGCCAGCAGCCTGGACAGGGCTAATGAGCAGTTCTTC
15,TRBV5-1,TRBJ1-1,NA,TRBD1,CASSLGDREGTEAFF,TGCGCCAGCAGCTTGGGGGACAGGGAGGGCACTGAAGCTTTCTTT
11,TRBV2,TRBJ1-1,NA,NA,CASWIPTEAFF,TGTGCCAGCTGGATCCCCACTGAAGCTTTCTTT
17,TRBV3-1/TRBV3-2,TRBJ1-4,NA,NA,CASSLYLTVATNEKLFF,TGTGCCAGCAGCCTATACCTTACAGTCGCAACTAATGAAAAACTGTTTTTT
14,TRBV19,TRBJ2-7,NA,TRBD1,CASSPGQGYYEQYF,TGTGCCAGTAGTCCCGGACAGGGTTACTACGAGCAGTACTTC
15,TRBV11-2,TRBJ1-1,NA,NA,CASSLSPGADVEAFF,TGTGCCAGCAGCTTATCCCCAGGGGCGGACGTAGAGGCTTTCTTT
16,TRBV10-1,TRBJ2-1,NA,NA,CASSESRTSSYNEQFF,TGCGCCAGCAGTGAGTCTAGGACGAGCTCCTACAATGAGCAGTTCTTC
12,TRBV12-3/TRBV12-4,TRBJ2-1,NA,NA,CASEFFGNEQFF,TGTGCCAGCGAGTTCTTCGGCAATGAGCAGTTCTTC
14,TRBV5-1,TRBJ1-1,NA,NA,CASSPYSENTEAFF,TGCGCCAGCAGTCCCTATAGCGAGAACACTGAAGCTTTCTTT
19,TRBV2,TRBJ2-1,NA,TRBD2,CASSVGISGGPSSYNEQFF,TGTGCCAGCAGTGTCGGTATTAGCGGGGGGCCCTCTTCCTACAATGAGCAGTTCTTC